Included here is one T cell receptor (beta chain) sequence, with context. Germline CDR1 KGHSH, CDR2 LQKENI. Trimming left V 3 bases short and J 8 bases short, with 13 bases between. The CDR3 sequence is 14 residues long. TCRdb keeps only in-frame clones here, not all; method: immunoSEQ multiplex PCR. The sample contains under 850 clones, about 17% of which appear only once. The data are from a study of tumour-infiltrating T cells in Burkitt lymphoma. The J gene is TRBJ1-4, the V gene TRBV18; TRBD1 is a possible D gene (5 bases). Input material: tumor tissue. This TCR derives from a human donor with Burkitt lymphoma. The CDR3 coding sequence is TGTGCCAGCTCACCCCGGGACGATTGGGAAAAACTGTTTTTT. The encoded protein is CASSPRDDWEKLFF.